These 28 T cell receptor beta chains were all obtained from the same sample, sequenced in a study of T-cell reconstitution after alpha-beta-depleted transplantation in children. Library preparation (for TCRbeta) was performed with unique molecular identifiers. TCRdb itself ran the PCR reads through MiXCR, one entry per CDR3 protein. The sample carries about 210,000 distinct CDR3 sequences, roughly 15% recorded once. The input for sequencing was PBMCs, mostly from graft donor cells, taken 360 days after TCRalphabeta/CD19-depleted stem cell transplant. The receptors were sampled from a male patient under 10 years old who had a stem cell transplant for acute lymphoblastic leukemia, so the T cells may come from the graft donor.

The rearrangement links TRBV4-3 to TRBJ2-7; the D gene could be TRBD1 or TRBD2 (5 bases each). Trimming stripped 0 bases from V and 2 bases from J, with 8 bases between. The V gene's germline CDR1 is LGHNA and CDR2 YSLEER. This CDR3 contains 14 residues. CDR3 sequence reads: CASSQEGDTYEQYF. In DNA form, the CDR3 reads TGCGCCAGCAGCCAAGAGGGGGATACCTACGAGCAGTACTTC.

This rearrangement joins TRBV13 to TRBJ1-5; TRBD1 agrees at 10 bases. Trimming removed 0 bases from V and 4 bases from J; junction bases left unmatched: 18. The CDR3 covers 21 residues. Looked up from germline, CDR1 is PRHDT and CDR2 is FYEKMQ (reference sequence). This CDR3 reads CASSLGSERWVWTGGNQPQHF. CDR3 DNA sequence: TGTGCCAGCAGCTTAGGGTCGGAGAGGTGGGTTTGGACAGGGGGGAATCAGCCCCAGCATTTT.

A single count supports this clonotype. The CDR3, as DNA: TGCAGTGCCACGAGACGGTTATCTGGGGCCAACGTCCTGACTTTC. Translated, it gives CSATRRLSGANVLTF. This chain links TRBV20-1 with TRBJ2-6; no reliable D call. The CDR3 is made up of 15 amino acids. Trimming stripped 6 bases from V and 1 base from J, with 13 bases between. Germline loops: CDR1 DFQATT, CDR2 SNEGSKA (reference sequence).

The chain carries TRBV11-2 and TRBJ2-7; 7 bases fit TRBD2. This CDR3 contains 15 residues. The V segment lost 0 bases and the J segment 0 bases; nucleotides outside the gene matches: 2. Germline V gives CDR1 SGHAT, CDR2 FQNNGV. CDR3 in amino acids: CASSLESGASYEQYF. The CDR3 DNA sequence: TGTGCCAGCAGCTTAGAGAGCGGGGCCTCCTACGAGCAGTACTTC.

As regards this clonotype: At one end the junction does not follow the germline gene, possibly because of a read error. This chain uses TRBV5-1 with TRBJ2-5; D is uncertain. The V gene's germline CDR1 is SGHRS and CDR2 YFSETQ. The CDR3 has 14 residues. The CDR3 DNA follows: TGCTCCAGCAGAAGAGTCCCCACCCAAGAGACCCAGTACTTC. It encodes CSSRRVPTQETQYF.

In its sample, this clonotype was seen once. The chain is built from TRBV7-9 and TRBJ1-4; a possible D gene is TRBD1 (6 bases). The CDR3 runs 17 residues. V lost 0 bases and J 6 bases, leaving 17 bases between the germline ends. Germline CDR1 reads SEHNR; CDR2 reads FQNEAQ (reference sequence). CDR3 nucleotide sequence: TGTGCCAGCAGCTTAGCCTTACTCCGGGGGCGCGATGAAAAACTGTTTTTT. Encoded protein: CASSLALLRGRDEKLFF.

This clonotype was picked up a small number of times. This chain connects TRBV18 to TRBJ2-2, with TRBD2 as a possible D gene (5 bases). The germline gives CDR1 KGHSH, CDR2 LQKENI. V was cut by 0 bases and J by 9 bases, with 11 bases left in between. This CDR3 is 14 amino acids long. CDR3 loop: CASSPPDLPRELFF. Here the CDR3 DNA reads TGTGCCAGCTCACCACCGGACTTACCTCGGGAGCTGTTTTTT.

V and J are TRBV24-1 and TRBJ1-2; TRBD1 might be the D (5 bases). V shed 3 bases and J shed 2 bases, with 12 bases lying between them. The length of the CDR3 is 15 residues. Germline CDR1 is KGHDR and CDR2 is SFDVKD. CDR3 coding DNA: TGTGCCACCAGTGATCCGACAGATCAGAACTATGGCTACACCTTC. Amino acids: CATSDPTDQNYGYTF.

The sample holds a few counts of this clonotype. One end of the junction fails to match germline, which may point to a read error. The chain carries TRBV7-9 and TRBJ1-4; a possible D gene is TRBD1 (6 bases). The CDR3 is 16 amino acids. Germline lookup yields CDR1 SEHNR and CDR2 FQNEAQ (reference sequence). CDR3 DNA sequence: TGTGCAAGCAGCGACAGGCGCGACAGCTTGCGGGAAAAACTGTTTTTT. It translates to CASSDRRDSLREKLFF.

This chain joins TRBV27 and TRBJ2-2; no definite D call. The V end lost 3 bases, the J end lost 7 bases, and 6 bases lay between the germline ends. Germline loops: CDR1 MNHEY, CDR2 SMNVEV (reference sequence). The CDR3 runs 12 residues. The CDR3 spells CASSFVFGELFF. CDR3 DNA: TGTGCCAGCAGTTTTGTTTTCGGGGAGCTGTTTTTT.

DNA of the CDR3: TGTGCCAGCAGCTCCCAGGGAGATTGGTACAAAGCTTTCTTT. Amino acid sequence: CASSSQGDWYKAFF. The chain carries TRBV5-4 and TRBJ1-1, with D possibly matching TRBD1 (5 bases). The CDR3 extends over 14 amino acids. Germline loops: CDR1 SGHNT, CDR2 YYREEE (reference sequence). V was cut by 3 bases and J by 9 bases, with 18 bases left in between.

This clonotype was counted between two and nine times. This chain joins TRBV9 and TRBJ2-7; D not certain. Deletions cut 2 bases from V and 5 bases from J, with 20 bases between. This CDR3 has 16 residues. The germline V gene encodes CDR1 SGDLS and CDR2 YYNGEE. CDR3 coding DNA: TGTGCCAGCAGCGTCAATTCCGAGTCAGACCCCCACGAGCAGTACTTC. Translation: CASSVNSESDPHEQYF.

This clonotype was detected ten times or more. V gene TRBV7-2 combines with J gene TRBJ2-1; D is uncertain. Germline V lookup: CDR1 SGHTA, CDR2 FQGNSA. Trimming shortened V by 5 bases and J by 0 bases, and 17 bases separated the two germline ends. The CDR3 is 17 amino acids. The DNA of the CDR3 is TGTGCCAGCAGCAGCTTGGGCGTACCGAGCTCCTACAATGAGCAGTTCTTC. It codes for CASSSLGVPSSYNEQFF.

The chain employs TRBV10-2 and TRBJ1-6; D gene uncertain. Trimming removed 3 bases at V and 7 bases at J, with 10 bases between. Germline loops: CDR1 WSHSY, CDR2 SAAADI. This CDR3 comprises 14 residues. Written as DNA, the CDR3 is TGCGCCAGCAGTGACGACGGTGGGAATTCACCCCTCCACTTT. This codes for CASSDDGGNSPLHF.

The CDR3 DNA sequence: TGTGCCAGCAGCCCTAGCGGGGGGCCCTACGAGCAGTACTTC. It yields the protein CASSPSGGPYEQYF. This chain links TRBV12-3 or TRBV12-4 with TRBJ2-7, with TRBD2 identical over 11 bases. J lost 2 bases, V lost 6 bases, and 3 bases had no gene match. The CDR3 is 14 residues long.

This chain links TRBV27 with TRBJ2-7, with D possibly called TRBD1 or TRBD2 (7 bases each). The CDR3 extends over 16 amino acids. The V gene lost 6 bases and the J gene lost 4 bases, with 22 bases spanning the gap. Germline V CDR1 and CDR2: MNHEY, SMNVEV (reference sequence). The chain's CDR3 is CASSSPRGRGLYEQYF. In DNA form, the CDR3 reads TGTGCCAGCAGCTCCCCTCGGGGGAGGGGGCTATACGAGCAGTACTTC.

This clonotype was counted only a few times. The chain combines TRBV11-2 with TRBJ2-2, with a possible D match to TRBD2 (5 bases). Germline-derived CDR1 and CDR2 are SGHAT and FQNNGV. Trimming cost V 5 bases and J 7 bases, with 26 bases left between them. The CDR3 runs to 18 residues. CDR3 sequence: CASSLKHGPSSSFGELFF. CDR3 in DNA: TGTGCCAGCAGCCTGAAACACGGGCCTAGCTCGAGTTTCGGGGAGCTGTTTTTT. The variable domain in full, completed from reference TRBV11-2 and TRBJ2-2, reads EAGVAQSPRYKIIEKRQSVAFWCNPISGHATLYWYQQILGQGPKLLIQFQNNGVVDDSQLPKDRFSAERLKGVDSTLKIQPAKLEDSAVYLCASSLKHGPSSSFGELFFGEGSRLTVL.

The chain recombines TRBV21-1 with TRBJ1-3. TRBV21-1 is labeled a pseudogene. CDR3 length equals 13 residues. CDR3 DNA: TGTGCCAGCAGCAAGAGACTCTCATACACCATATATTTT. Its translation: CASSKRLSYTIYF.

There are many counts of this clonotype. The CDR3 DNA sequence: TGCGCCAGCAGCTTGGAGGGTTCGGTCTACGAGCAGTACTTC. It translates to CASSLEGSVYEQYF. The genes are TRBV5-1 and TRBJ2-7, with unresolved D. The V gene's germline CDR1 is SGHRS and CDR2 YFSETQ. The CDR3 runs 14 residues. Trimming shortened V by 0 bases and J by 3 bases, and 10 bases separated the two germline ends.

On this clonotype itself: The junction and the germline gene differ at one end; a read error may be behind it. The V call is TRBV27, the J call TRBJ2-5; 10 positions agree with TRBD1. This CDR3 is built from 13 residues. Germline values: CDR1 MNHEY, CDR2 SMNVEV (reference sequence). This chain's CDR3 is CASSSGQGGFFFF. DNA of the CDR3: TGTGCCAGCAGTTCCGGACAGGGGGGGTTTTTTTTCTTC.

This clonotype was observed at least ten times. The chain's CDR3 is CASSFSREDEQFF. The CDR3 DNA is TGTGCCAGCAGTTTCAGCAGGGAGGACGAGCAGTTCTTC. This chain joins TRBV12-3 or TRBV12-4 and TRBJ2-1; weak D call: TRBD2 (6 bases). The germline V and J ends were trimmed by 3 bases and 10 bases, with 13 bases remaining between them. The CDR3 runs to 13 residues.

The chain employs TRBV7-6 and TRBJ1-1; 10 positions match TRBD1. Losses at the gene ends were 5 bases for V and 3 bases for J; bases not matched to a gene: 6. The germline CDR1 and CDR2 sequences are SGHVS and FNYEAQ. The CDR3 spans 15 residues. Here the CDR3 DNA reads TGTGCCAGCAGCCCGCTTGGGACAGGGGACACTGAAGCTTTCTTT. This gives the protein CASSPLGTGDTEAFF. Drawing the rest from reference TRBV7-6 and TRBJ1-1, the complete variable domain is GAGVSQSPRYKVTKRGQDVALRCDPISGHVSLYWYRQALGQGPEFLTYFNYEAQQDKSGLPNDRFSAERPEGSISTLTIQRTEQRDSAMYRCASSPLGTGDTEAFFGQGTRLTVV.

Only a few counts were recorded for this clonotype. The chain joins TRBV6-1 to TRBJ1-2, with 7 bases that match TRBD1. The CDR3 consists of 14 residues. CDR1 and CDR2 from the germline V gene are MNHNS and SASEGT. V was clipped by 0 bases and J by 4 bases; unmatched bases: 2. The CDR3 DNA reads TGTGCCAGCAGTGAAGCGGGGGACAGCTATGGCTACACCTTC. Its protein is CASSEAGDSYGYTF.

This clonotype was detected only a few times. This sequence joins TRBV15 and TRBJ2-7; D is ambiguous. The CDR3 has 15 residues. Germline-derived CDR1 and CDR2 are LNHNV and YYDKDF (reference sequence). Trimming cost V 0 bases and J 2 bases, with 11 bases left between them. The CDR3 nucleotides read TGTGCCACCAGCAGAGAAGGATCATTAGCCTACGAGCAGTACTTC. Residues: CATSREGSLAYEQYF.

This sequence joins TRBV5-1 and TRBJ1-2; 9 bases map to TRBD1. The CDR3 is made up of 15 amino acids. The ends lost 2 bases at V and 4 bases at J; junction bases unmatched: 6. Germline V lookup: CDR1 SGHRS, CDR2 YFSETQ. CDR3 DNA: TGCGCCAGCAGCTTCACAGGGGGCGAGAGCTATGGCTACACCTTC. Its translation: CASSFTGGESYGYTF.

The chain joins TRBV9 to TRBJ2-6; D is unresolved. Trimming took 1 base from V and 0 from J, leaving 11 bases between them. Germline V gene sequence: CDR1 SGDLS, CDR2 YYNGEE. The CDR3 has 17 amino acids. DNA of the CDR3: TGTGCCAGCAGCGTATTTGTACGGTCCTCTGGGGCCAACGTCCTGACTTTC. Its translation is CASSVFVRSSGANVLTF.

This chain joins TRBV7-9 and TRBJ2-3; D unclear. Trimming removed 2 bases from V and 2 bases from J, with 11 bases in between. Germline V gene data show CDR1 as SEHNR and CDR2 as FQNEAQ (reference sequence). The CDR3 extends over 15 amino acids. CDR3 nucleotides: TGTGCCAGCAGCTTAAATATGGAATCCACAGATACGCAGTATTTT. Translating gives CASSLNMESTDTQYF.

In its sample, this clonotype was seen a few times. The chain carries TRBV7-9 and TRBJ1-2; 9 nucleotides agree with TRBD1. Trimming removed 5 bases from V and 0 bases from J; junction bases left unmatched: 4. CDR1 SEHNR and CDR2 FQNEAQ come from the germline V gene (reference sequence). CDR3 length: 15 residues. CDR3 loop: CASSGRTGANYGYTF. The CDR3 DNA reads TGTGCCAGCAGCGGTAGGACAGGGGCTAACTATGGCTACACCTTC.